This T cell receptor (beta chain) emerged from a study of T-cell memory formation after mild COVID-19. Study overall: For the most part, TCR clusters were specific to one donor.

Sample barcodes and UMIs were carried by the TCR alpha and TCR beta cDNA libraries that 5'RACE generated with constant-segment primers. One entry per CDR3 protein, called by TCRdb with MiXCR from the 5' RACE reads. This sample has around 320,000 distinct CDR3 sequences, with around 15% found just once. This clonotype occurred a few times. As yet, its antigen is unknown. General study findings and limits: Nothing confirmed that second-wave clones peaking on day 37 were specific for SARS-CoV-2. Clones that shrank (day 15 to 85) were balanced CD4/CD8, whereas later expanders leaned CD4+.

Germline V gene sequence: CDR1 KGHDR, CDR2 SFDVKD. Trimming at V came to 3 bases and at J to 3 bases, leaving 2 bases not matched to a gene. The CDR3 contains 15 residues. The sequence came from a man between 18 and 35 years old who had mild COVID-19 (a few samples of this study predate the infection). Cell type and time point are not known. The chain recombines TRBV24-1 with TRBJ2-2; 8 nucleotides align to TRBD1. Sequenced: PBMCs or a T cell subset sorted from them (not recorded which). The CDR3 spells CATSDHRGDTGELFF. The CDR3 DNA reads as TGTGCCACCAGTGATCACAGGGGGGACACCGGGGAGCTGTTTTTT.